This T cell receptor beta chain was identified in a study of radiotherapy plus CTLA-4 blockade in lung cancer. Findings of the study overall: An expansion of tumor-derived TCR clones occurred in blood after radiotherapy plus ipilimumab.

The V end was cut by 1 base, the J end by 7 bases, with 13 bases between. This CDR3 has 15 amino acids. Germline loops: CDR1 SGHVS, CDR2 FQNEAQ. TCRdb's table, derived via immunoSEQ multiplex PCR, lists solely in-frame clones and lacks some. This table holds more than 75,000 clones, approximately 86% found once. This clone was counted once. What it binds is not known. The gene calls are TRBV7-8 and TRBJ2-2, with D possibly matching TRBD2 (6 bases). The sample here was peripheral blood, taken from a patient treated with radiotherapy plus ipilimumab. The receptor comes from a human donor with non-small cell lung cancer who had stable disease on radiotherapy plus ipilimumab. CDR3 sequence reads: CASSLVRLVSGELFF. CDR3 nucleotide sequence: TGTGCCAGCAGCTTAGTGCGACTAGTCAGCGGGGAGCTGTTTTTT.